This T cell receptor beta chain comes out of a study of a mutant IDH1 vaccine in newly diagnosed glioma (dated by TCRdb to 2020 to 2022). General notes on the study: Vaccination started 4-6 weeks after radiotherapy alone, or was given together with temozolomide cycles in the groups whose treatment included chemotherapy. Peripheral blood was drawn at six visits: V03 (baseline), V05, V07, V10, V12 and V13. Before enrollment, patients had received standard therapy of radiotherapy alone, temozolomide alone, or radiochemotherapy with temozolomide; most received the combination. Of the 25 to 35 treated patients, about 62% were male and about 40% were female, and a mean age of 40.4 years was recorded. The week-35 safety follow-up took place at visit V12, and the week-47 end of study took place at visit V13. Longitudinal TCRB deep sequencing was done for 20 to 25 treated patients, wherever samples were available for exploratory analyses.

Overall results and qualifications from the work: Pseudoprogression appeared unrelated to alterations in the top peripheral T cell clonotypes detected by TCRB sequencing. The authors stated that sample limitations prevented analyses of patient blood samples from being reproduced. Selection of PBMC samples for TCRB deep sequencing was based on availability. Across multiple MHC alleles, vaccine-induced immune responses were seen in approximately 93% of patients.

Details on this clone: The antigen this receptor binds is unknown. No quality values exist for individual bases; no much larger clone is one base distant.

Read against the paper, the sample's time point label means: week 47, end of study. Every vaccine dose consisted of 300 ug of a 20-mer mutant IDH1 peptide in Montanide, administered subcutaneously together with topical imiquimod. Across visits V03 through V10, patients got a total of eight vaccinations, given in weeks 1, 3, 5, 7, 11, 15, 19 and 23. Donors had newly diagnosed WHO grade 3 or 4 IDH1-mutant astrocytomas with loss of nuclear ATRX. The samples were drawn from NOA16, a multicentre, single-arm, open-label phase I trial in Germany that tested a mutant IDH1 peptide vaccine in humans for the first time. The DNeasy Blood and Tissue Kit was used to extract genomic DNA from EDTA blood for TCRB sequencing. Library prep was done by the immunoSEQ multiplex PCR assay. The hsTCRB Kit was used according to the manufacturer's protocol to amplify rearranged TCR beta chain sequences. TCRB libraries were sequenced on an Illumina MiSeq. On the authors' methods: The kit vendor's proprietary platform handled demultiplexing, trimming and gene mapping. The table comes from immuneACCESS by way of TCRdb, which keeps in-frame sequences with V and J called. Part of the clones is missing from these tables; in studies checked, under half for an unresolved V gene and the rest for unknown reasons. The V and J calls and clone size were taken over from that table, and D and trimming were inferred from the DNA. This sample comprises about 94,000 clones, approximately 89% of them detected only once. Together, the top ten hold 0.7% to 0.95% of the sample.

This clonotype was sampled from a woman aged 50 to 65 with glioma. The sequencing here drew on PBMCs, taken from a glioma patient whose treatment included an IDH1 peptide vaccine.

The base sequence is TGTGCCAGCAGTTACCGGCGGTTGAACACTGAAGCTTTCTTT. Protein translation: CASSYRRLNTEAFF. In this chain, TRBV6-5 is recombined with TRBJ1-1, with no D gene named confidently. V is cut by 2 bases and J by 0 bases, and the space between the germline ends is 7 bases. Spanning cysteine to phenylalanine, the CDR3 consists of 14 amino acids. This entry keeps only the CDR3 DNA: 42 bases, framed from base 1. Via the germline V gene, CDR1 is MNHEY and CDR2 SVGAGI.